The TCR beta chain described here comes from a study of identical twins. A universal primer binding site was introduced by template switching. The final cDNA contained unique molecular identifiers. Each CDR3 protein is one row after TCRdb ran MiXCR on the 5' RACE reads. The sample carries 350,000 or so distinct CDR3 sequences, roughly an eighth recorded once. Concerning this clonotype: The antigen remains unidentified.

Study-wide findings and caveats: An excess of low generation probability was shown by twin-shared out-of-frame alpha sequences. Among monozygotic twins, out-of-frame TCR alpha sharing exceeded what models predicted.

The CDR3 sequence is 16 residues long. V shed 2 bases, J shed 2 bases, and the junction held 8 bases outside the gene matches. Looked up from germline, CDR1 is SSHAT and CDR2 is FNYEAQ (reference sequence). A further study also used this sample, focusing on yellow fever vaccine responses in identical twins.

The chain recombines TRBV7-7 with TRBJ2-5, with TRBD2 identical over 7 bases. Input material: CD8+ T cells sorted from blood. The TCR comes from a woman aged 18-29 years in good health. Here the CDR3 DNA reads TGTGCCAGCAGCTTACAGCGGGGTTTGGGACAAGAGACCCAGTACTTC. Amino acid sequence: CASSLQRGLGQETQYF.